This TCR beta chain was profiled in a study of graft-versus-host responses after intestinal transplantation. Study as a whole: Anti-thymocyte globulin induction was given to all recipients, followed by tacrolimus and steroids for around three years. The study, taken as a whole, reports: Early post-transplant HvG declines were associated with peak circulating GvH clone levels.

The repertoire was sequenced with immunoSEQ multiplex PCR; TCRdb's copy has only in-frame clones and lacks some. Among tens of thousands of clones, more than 85% were seen once, and the ten largest hold approximately 4.4%. A note on this clone: The antigen is undetermined.

The CDR3 is made up of 13 amino acids. Germline V gene lookup returns CDR1 SEHNR and CDR2 FQNEAQ (reference sequence). V lost 3 bases, J lost 8 bases, and 11 bases lay in between. The chain joins TRBV7-9 to TRBJ2-1; D is ambiguous. This sequence originates from a human patient who received an intestinal transplant, so some T cells may come from the graft donor. The specimen was PBMCs, collected 524 days after transplant. The CDR3, as DNA: TGTGCCAGCAGCTTTCTGAGTGTCGATGAGCAGTTCTTC. Translated, it gives CASSFLSVDEQFF.